In its sample, the clone carrying this T cell receptor (beta chain) was seen a few times. This sample was included in a study of cytomegalovirus exposure and HLA in healthy donors. The study ran its PCR with 60 Vbeta and 13 Jbeta primers. Repertoires were generated with immunoSEQ multiplex PCR, while TCRdb's copy carries only in-frame clones and drops some. The sample yields some 180,000 clones, roughly a tenth seen once. The CDR3 consists of 10 residues. V dropped 7 bases and J dropped 8 bases, with 8 bases sitting between them. Germline V CDR1 and CDR2: GTSNPN, SVGIG (reference sequence). V and J are TRBV30 and TRBJ2-2; D ambiguous. The specimen sequenced was PBMCs. This receptor was identified in a woman under 40 in good health and CMV-seropositive. CDR3 DNA: TGTGCCTTCTACGAGGGGGAGCTGTTTTTT. It is translated as CAFYEGELFF.